This T cell receptor beta chain came from a study of blood T cell repertoires in COVID-19. Sequenced by immunoSEQ multiplex PCR; TCRdb stores in-frame clones only, minus some. The top ten clones hold 0.9% to 1.2% of a sample with 310,000 or so clones, about nine tenths of them seen once. The germline V and J ends were trimmed by 4 bases and 3 bases, with 10 bases remaining between them. The CDR3 loop spans 14 amino acids. In germline, CDR1 is MGHRA, CDR2 YSYEKL. The V call is TRBV4-1, the J call TRBJ1-5, with a tentative D call TRBD1 (6 bases). The sequence came from a woman aged 30 to 39 who had recovered from COVID-19. Sequencing was performed on PBMCs or T cells enriched from blood (not recorded which). CDR3 sequence (DNA): TGCGCCAGCAGCCTTGACAGGCCCAATCAGCCCCAGCATTTT. Amino acid sequence: CASSLDRPNQPQHF.